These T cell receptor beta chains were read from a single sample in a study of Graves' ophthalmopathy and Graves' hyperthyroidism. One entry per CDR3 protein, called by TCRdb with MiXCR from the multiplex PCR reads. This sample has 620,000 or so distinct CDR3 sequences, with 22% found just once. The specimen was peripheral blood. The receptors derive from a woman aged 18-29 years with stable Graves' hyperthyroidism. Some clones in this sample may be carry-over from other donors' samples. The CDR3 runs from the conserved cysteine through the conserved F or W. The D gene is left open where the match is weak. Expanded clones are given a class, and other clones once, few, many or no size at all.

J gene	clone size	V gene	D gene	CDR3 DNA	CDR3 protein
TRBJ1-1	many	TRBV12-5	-	TGTGCTAGTGTCATGGAGGATGGGTGGACTGAAGCTTTCTTT	CASVMEDGWTEAFF
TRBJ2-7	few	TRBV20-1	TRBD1	TGCAGTGCTACCCGGGACAGGGGTCGCTACGAGCAGTACTTC	CSATRDRGRYEQYF
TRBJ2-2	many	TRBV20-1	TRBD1	TGCAGTGCTACACAGGGGGCGCCGGACACCGGGGAGCTGTTTTTT	CSATQGAPDTGELFF
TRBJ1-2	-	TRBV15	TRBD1	TGTGCCACCAGCAGAGAGCCGGGACAGCATTATGGCTACACCTTC	CATSREPGQHYGYTF
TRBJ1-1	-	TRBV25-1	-	TGTGCCAGCAGTGAAACCGGGACCCCCACTGAAGCTTTCTTT	CASSETGTPTEAFF
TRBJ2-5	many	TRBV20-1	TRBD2	TGCAGTGGGTCTAGCGGGAGTCTCCAAGAGACCCAGTACTTC	CSGSSGSLQETQYF
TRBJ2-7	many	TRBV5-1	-	TGCGCCAGCAGCCCCGACAGAAGGGAGCAGTACTTC	CASSPDRREQYF
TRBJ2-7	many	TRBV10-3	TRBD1	TGTGCCATCACCTCAGGACAGGGCGACGAGCAGTACTTC	CAITSGQGDEQYF
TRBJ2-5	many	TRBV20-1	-	TGCAGTGCTCCCCGTTGGGGGGCTGGGGGATGGGAGACCCAGTACTTC	CSAPRWGAGGWETQYF
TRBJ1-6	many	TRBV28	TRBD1	TGTGCCAGCAGGACGGGACAGGGGTTTAATTCACCCCTCCACTTT	CASRTGQGFNSPLHF
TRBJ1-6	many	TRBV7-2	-	TGTGCCAGCAGCCATCGGAGTCCCACCAATAATTCACCCCTCCACTTT	CASSHRSPTNNSPLHF
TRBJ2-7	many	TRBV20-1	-	TGCAGTGCTAGATCGTCAAGGGCCTACGAGCAGTACTTC	CSARSSRAYEQYF
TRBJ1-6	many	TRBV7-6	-	TGTGCCAGCAGCTTAAGGGTATCCTATAATTCACCCCTCCACTTT	CASSLRVSYNSPLHF
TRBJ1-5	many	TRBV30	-	TGTGCCTGGAGTGCGGAGGGGAATCAGCCCCAGCATTTT	CAWSAEGNQPQHF
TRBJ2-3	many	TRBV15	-	TGTGCCACCAGCAGAGAACTAGAGAAGACAGATACGCAGTATTTT	CATSRELEKTDTQYF
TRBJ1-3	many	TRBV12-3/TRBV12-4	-	TGTGCCAGCAGTTTGGGTTGGGCAGGAGGAAACACCATATATTTT	CASSLGWAGGNTIYF
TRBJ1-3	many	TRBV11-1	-	TGTGCCAGCAGCTTAACGGTCAGCGCCTCTGGAAACACCATATATTTT	CASSLTVSASGNTIYF
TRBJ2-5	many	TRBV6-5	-	TGTGCCAGCAGTTATAGGTCAGGAGAGACCCAGTACTTC	CASSYRSGETQYF
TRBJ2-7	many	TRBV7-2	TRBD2	TGTGCCAGCAGCTTCTTCGCGGGGGTCTCCTACGAGCAGTACTTC	CASSFFAGVSYEQYF
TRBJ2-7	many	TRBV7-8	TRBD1	TGTGCCAGCATAAAGGGGACAGGGAGCTCCTACGAGCAGTACTTC	CASIKGTGSSYEQYF
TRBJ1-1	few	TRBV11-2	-	TGTGCCACCAAGGCCGCGGAGGGATTGGGGGACTCTGAAGCTTTCTTT	CATKAAEGLGDSEAFF
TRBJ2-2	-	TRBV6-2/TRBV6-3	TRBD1	TGTGCCAGCAGTTACCCTAGCCAAAACAGGGGGCAATACACCGGGGAGCTGTTTTTT	CASSYPSQNRGQYTGELFF
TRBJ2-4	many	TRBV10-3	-	TGTGCCATCAGTGGGGGAACAGAAAACATTCAGTACTTC	CAISGGTENIQYF
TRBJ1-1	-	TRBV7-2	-	TGTGCCAGCAGCCCGTCCGGGGCTGGCTCTGAAGCTTTCTTT	CASSPSGAGSEAFF
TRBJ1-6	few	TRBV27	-	TGTGCCAGCAGTTCCCAGGGCCAATCACCCCTCCACTTT	CASSSQGQSPLHF
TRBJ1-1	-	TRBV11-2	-	TGTGCCAGCAGCTTAGATCGGAGAGGGTGGGTGGATGACACTGAAGCTTTCTTT	CASSLDRRGWVDDTEAFF
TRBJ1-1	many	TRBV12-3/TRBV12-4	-	TGTGCCAGCAGCTTACGCCCCAGGTCGGCCTCCTTTAAGACTGAAGCTTTCTTT	CASSLRPRSASFKTEAFF
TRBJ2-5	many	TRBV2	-	TGTGCCTCTTATCGGGGGCGGCAAGAGACCCAGTACTTC	CASYRGRQETQYF
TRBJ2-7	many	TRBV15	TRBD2	TGTGCCACCAGCAGAGAAGCGGGAGGGCCTGTGTACGAGCAGTACTTC	CATSREAGGPVYEQYF
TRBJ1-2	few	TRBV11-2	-	TGTGCCAGCAGCTTAGACCCGGGGACCTATGGCTACACCTTC	CASSLDPGTYGYTF
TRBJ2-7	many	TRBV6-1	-	TGTGCCAGCAGCACCGGTGGGGGAATCTACGAGCAGTACTTC	CASSTGGGIYEQYF
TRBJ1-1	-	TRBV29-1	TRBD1	TGCAGCGCAAATACGAACAGGGGATGGAACACTGAAGCTTTCTTT	CSANTNRGWNTEAFF
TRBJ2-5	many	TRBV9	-	TGTGCCAGCAGCGCCGCGGGGCGAGGTCTACAAGAGACCCAGTACTTC	CASSAAGRGLQETQYF
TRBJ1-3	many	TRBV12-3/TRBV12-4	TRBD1	TGTGCCAGCAGGGGGACAGGGCCCCTTGGAAACACCATATATTTT	CASRGTGPLGNTIYF
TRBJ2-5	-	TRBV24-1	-	TGTGCCACCAGTGGAATAGGGGGAGGTTGGGAGACCCAGTACTTC	CATSGIGGGWETQYF
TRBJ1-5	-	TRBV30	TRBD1	TGTGCCTGGTCCCCTGGACAGGCCTCCGGTCAGCCCCAGCATTTT	CAWSPGQASGQPQHF
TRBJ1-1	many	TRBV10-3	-	TGTGCCATCAGTGAAGGGGGGAGGGGATTGAACACTGAAGCTTTCTTT	CAISEGGRGLNTEAFF
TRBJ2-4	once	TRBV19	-	TGTGCCAGTAAAGGGGGGGTTGGAGTACAAAACATTAAGTACTTC	CASKGGVGVQNIKYF
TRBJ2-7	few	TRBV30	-	TGTGCCTGGAGTGCATACAGTTACGAGCAGTACTTC	CAWSAYSYEQYF
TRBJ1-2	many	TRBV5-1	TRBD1	TGCGCCAGCAGCTTGTTGGGGACAGGTTCGGCCTATGGCTACACCTTC	CASSLLGTGSAYGYTF
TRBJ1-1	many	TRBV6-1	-	TGTGCCAGCAGTGAACGTCTCTTCGACACTGAAGCTTTCTTT	CASSERLFDTEAFF
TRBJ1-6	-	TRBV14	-	TGTGCCAGCAGCCACCCCGGAGGGTCCTATAATTCACCCCTCCACTTT	CASSHPGGSYNSPLHF
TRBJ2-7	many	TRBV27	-	TGTGCCAGCAGTTTATATCCCGGAGTAGTCCGCGAGCAGTACTTC	CASSLYPGVVREQYF
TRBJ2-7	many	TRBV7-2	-	TGTGCCAGCAGCTTAGGGAAGGGACCTTATTACGAGCAGTACTTC	CASSLGKGPYYEQYF
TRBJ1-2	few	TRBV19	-	TGTGCCAGTAGTTCCGAGACCCGTAACTATGGCTACACCTTC	CASSSETRNYGYTF
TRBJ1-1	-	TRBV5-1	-	TGCGCCAGCAGCTTGTTAGGCAGGCTGAACACTGAAGCTTTCTTT	CASSLLGRLNTEAFF
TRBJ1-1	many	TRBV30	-	TGTGCCTGGAATCCCGGACGGTGGAACACTGAAGCTTTCTTT	CAWNPGRWNTEAFF
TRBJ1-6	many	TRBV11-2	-	TGTGCCAGCAGCACACGACAGGAGAATAATTCACCCCTCCACTTT	CASSTRQENNSPLHF
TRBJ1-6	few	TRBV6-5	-	TGTGCCAGCAGTTACTCTGGGCAGCCTAATTCACCCCTCCACTTT	CASSYSGQPNSPLHF
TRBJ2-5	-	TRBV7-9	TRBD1	TGTGCCAGCAGCTCCGCTGGACAGGGGGCGGGAGAGACCCAGTACTTC	CASSSAGQGAGETQYF
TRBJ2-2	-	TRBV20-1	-	TGCAGTGCCCTCCCCCCGCACCCCAACACCGGGGAGCTGTTTTTT	CSALPPHPNTGELFF